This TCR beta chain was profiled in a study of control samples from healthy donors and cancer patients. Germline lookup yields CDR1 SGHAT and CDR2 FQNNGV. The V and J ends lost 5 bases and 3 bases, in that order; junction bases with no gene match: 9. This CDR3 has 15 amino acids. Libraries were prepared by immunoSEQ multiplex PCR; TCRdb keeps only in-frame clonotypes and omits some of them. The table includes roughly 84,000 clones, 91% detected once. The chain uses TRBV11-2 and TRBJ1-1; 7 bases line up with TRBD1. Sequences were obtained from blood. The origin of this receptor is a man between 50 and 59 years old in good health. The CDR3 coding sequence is TGTGCCAGCAGCCGAACAGACAGGGCTCACACTGAAGCTTTCTTT. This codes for CASSRTDRAHTEAFF.